The sequence of this TCR beta chain was determined in a study of T cell clonotyping in hematopoietic cell transplantation. Findings and limits, study-wide: CD4 and CD8 repertoire contributions could not be separated without sorting. Few recipient clonotypes overlapped donors; over 97% were de novo at given depth. After transplant, recipient diversity fell while pathologically expanded clonotypes grew through day 180.

Recipients were bled about 28 days pretransplant and at posttransplant days 30, 100, 180. In the case of this clone: Its antigen is not known.

TCRdb's copy holds only in-frame clones and misses some; the assay was immunoSEQ multiplex PCR. The data show 16,000 or so clones, approximately 61% seen once. Sequencing used PBMCs, obtained 30 days after allogeneic stem cell transplant. This TCR was recovered from a male patient aged 50 to 59 who had an allogeneic stem cell transplant from an unrelated donor, so T cells may come from the graft donor. Some clones in this sample may be carry-over from other donors' samples.

This chain's CDR3 is CASSPLDRMGGYTF. CDR3 nucleotides: TGTGCCAGCAGCCCGCTCGACAGGATGGGTGGCTACACCTTC. The chain carries TRBV14 and TRBJ1-2; TRBD1 is a possible D gene (6 bases). The CDR3 is 14 amino acids. Trimming shortened V by 4 bases and J by 7 bases, and 16 bases separated the two germline ends. Germline CDR1 SGHDN, CDR2 FVKESK.